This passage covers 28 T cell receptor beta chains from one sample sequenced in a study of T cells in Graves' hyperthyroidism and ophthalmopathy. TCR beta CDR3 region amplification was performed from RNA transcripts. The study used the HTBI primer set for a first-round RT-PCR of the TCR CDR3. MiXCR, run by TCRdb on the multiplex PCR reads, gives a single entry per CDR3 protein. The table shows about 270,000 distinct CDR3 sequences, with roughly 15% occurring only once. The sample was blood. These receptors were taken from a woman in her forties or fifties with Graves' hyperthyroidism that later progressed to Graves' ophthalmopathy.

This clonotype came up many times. The CDR3 region is CASSLVAGSAEQYF. The CDR3 DNA sequence: TGCGCCAGCAGCTTGGTGGCAGGTTCGGCCGAGCAGTACTTC. This sequence joins TRBV5-1 and TRBJ2-7; D gene unclear. Germline V gene lookup returns CDR1 SGHRS and CDR2 YFSETQ. The ends were cut back, 0 bases at V and 6 bases at J, with 13 bases in the middle. There are 14 residues in the CDR3.

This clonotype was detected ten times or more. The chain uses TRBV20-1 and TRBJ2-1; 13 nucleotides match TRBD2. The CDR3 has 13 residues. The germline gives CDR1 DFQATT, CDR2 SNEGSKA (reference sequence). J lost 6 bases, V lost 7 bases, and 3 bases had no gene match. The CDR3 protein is CSGGTSGINEQFF. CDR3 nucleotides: TGCAGTGGTGGGACTAGCGGGATCAATGAGCAGTTCTTC.

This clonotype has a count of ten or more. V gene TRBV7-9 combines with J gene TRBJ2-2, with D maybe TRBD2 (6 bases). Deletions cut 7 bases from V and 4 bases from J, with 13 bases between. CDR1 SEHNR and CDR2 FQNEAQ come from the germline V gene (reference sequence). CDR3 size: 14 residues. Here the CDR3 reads CASTMGLFTGELFF. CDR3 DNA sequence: TGTGCCAGCACTATGGGACTTTTCACCGGGGAGCTGTTTTTT.

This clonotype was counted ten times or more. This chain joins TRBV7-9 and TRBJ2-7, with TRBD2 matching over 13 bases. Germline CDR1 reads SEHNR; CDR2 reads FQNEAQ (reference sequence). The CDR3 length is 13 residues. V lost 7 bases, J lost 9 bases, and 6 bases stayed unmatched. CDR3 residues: CASTGTSGTSQYF. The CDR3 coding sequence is TGTGCCAGCACCGGGACTAGCGGGACCTCGCAGTACTTC.

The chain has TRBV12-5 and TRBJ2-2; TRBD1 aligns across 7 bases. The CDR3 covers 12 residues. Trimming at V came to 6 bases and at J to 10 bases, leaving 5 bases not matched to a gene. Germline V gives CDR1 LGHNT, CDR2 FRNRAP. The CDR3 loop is CASGIGGEELFF. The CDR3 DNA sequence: TGTGCTAGTGGGATAGGGGGCGAGGAGCTGTTTTTT.

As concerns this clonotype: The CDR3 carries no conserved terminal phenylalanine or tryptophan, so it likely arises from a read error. CDR3: CASSLGQIYGYTI. The CDR3 DNA follows: TGCGCCAGCAGCTTGGGACAGATCTATGGCTACACCATC. The chain links TRBV5-1 to TRBJ1-2; D might be TRBD1 (5 bases). The CDR3 loop spans 13 amino acids. Trimming stripped 0 bases from V and 4 bases from J, with 7 bases between. Germline V gene lookup returns CDR1 SGHRS and CDR2 YFSETQ.

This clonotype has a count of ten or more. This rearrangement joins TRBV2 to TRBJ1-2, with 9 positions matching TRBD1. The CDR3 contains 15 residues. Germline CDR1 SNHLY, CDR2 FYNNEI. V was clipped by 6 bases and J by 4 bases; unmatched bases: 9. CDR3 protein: CASSAADRGPYGYTF. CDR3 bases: TGTGCCAGCAGCGCCGCGGACAGGGGACCCTATGGCTACACCTTC.

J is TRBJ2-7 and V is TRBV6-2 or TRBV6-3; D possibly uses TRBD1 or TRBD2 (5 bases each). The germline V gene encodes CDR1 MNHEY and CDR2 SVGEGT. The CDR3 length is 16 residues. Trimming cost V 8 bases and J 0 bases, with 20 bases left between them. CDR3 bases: TGTGCCAGCTGGGGGAACAGCCCTAGGAGCTCCTACGAGCAGTACTTC. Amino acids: CASWGNSPRSSYEQYF.

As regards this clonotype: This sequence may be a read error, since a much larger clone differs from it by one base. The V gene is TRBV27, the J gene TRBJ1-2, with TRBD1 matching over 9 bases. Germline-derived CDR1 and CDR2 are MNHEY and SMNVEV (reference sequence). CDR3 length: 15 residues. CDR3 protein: CANSFARDRVYGYTF. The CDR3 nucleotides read TGTGCCAACAGTTTCGCACGGGACAGGGTATATGGCTACACCTTC.

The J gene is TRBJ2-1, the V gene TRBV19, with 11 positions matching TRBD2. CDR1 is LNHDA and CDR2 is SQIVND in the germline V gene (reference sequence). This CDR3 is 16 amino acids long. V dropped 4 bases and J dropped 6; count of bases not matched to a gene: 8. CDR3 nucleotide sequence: TGTGCCAGTAGTACCCAGACTAGCGGGAAGGGCAATGAGCAGTTCTTC. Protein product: CASSTQTSGKGNEQFF.

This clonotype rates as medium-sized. CDR3 nucleotides: TGCGCCAGCAGCCCGGAACAGGGGGCGCGGACTGAAGCTTTCTTT. It codes for CASSPEQGARTEAFF. V usage is TRBV5-1 and J usage is TRBJ1-1; TRBD1 aligns across 9 bases. Per germline, CDR1 SGHRS and CDR2 YFSETQ. Trimming cost V 4 bases and J 5 bases; bases outside gene matches: 9. This CDR3 contains 15 residues.

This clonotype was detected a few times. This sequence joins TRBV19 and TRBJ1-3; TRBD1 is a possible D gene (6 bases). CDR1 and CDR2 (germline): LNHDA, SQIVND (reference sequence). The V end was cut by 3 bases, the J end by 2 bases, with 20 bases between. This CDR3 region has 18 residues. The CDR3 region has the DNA TGTGCCAGTAGTATGACCCTCGGAGGGGGGAATGCTGGAAACACCATATATTTT. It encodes CASSMTLGGGNAGNTIYF.

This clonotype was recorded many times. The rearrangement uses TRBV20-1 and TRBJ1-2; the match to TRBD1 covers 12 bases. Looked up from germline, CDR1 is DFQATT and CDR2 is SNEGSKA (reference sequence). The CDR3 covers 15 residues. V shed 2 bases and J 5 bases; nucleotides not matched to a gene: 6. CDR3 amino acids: CSARSGQGANYGYTF. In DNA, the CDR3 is TGCAGTGCTAGATCGGGACAGGGGGCGAATTATGGCTACACCTTC.

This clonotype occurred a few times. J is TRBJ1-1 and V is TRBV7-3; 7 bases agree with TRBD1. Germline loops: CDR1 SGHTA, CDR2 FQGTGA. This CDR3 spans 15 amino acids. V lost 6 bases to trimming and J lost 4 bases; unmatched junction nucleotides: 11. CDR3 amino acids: CASRLRTGVGTEAFF. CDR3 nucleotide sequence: TGTGCCAGCAGACTCAGAACAGGGGTGGGCACTGAAGCTTTCTTT.

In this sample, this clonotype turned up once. CDR3 region: CAGSPQTSGYSYEQYF. CDR3 DNA sequence: TGTGCCGGCTCACCTCAGACTAGCGGCTACTCCTACGAGCAGTACTTC. The V call is TRBV28, the J call TRBJ2-7, with 9 bases matching TRBD2. Germline V gene lookup returns CDR1 MDHEN and CDR2 SYDVKM. Losses at the gene ends were 11 bases for V and 0 bases for J; bases not matched to a gene: 14. CDR3 length: 16 residues.

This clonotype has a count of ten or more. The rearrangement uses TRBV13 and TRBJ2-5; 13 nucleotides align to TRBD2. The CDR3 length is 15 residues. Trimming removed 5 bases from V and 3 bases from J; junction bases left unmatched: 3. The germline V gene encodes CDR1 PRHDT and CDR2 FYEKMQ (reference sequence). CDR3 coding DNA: TGTGCCAGCAGCCGAGGACTAGCGGGAGAAGAGACCCAGTACTTC. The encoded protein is CASSRGLAGEETQYF.

Written as DNA, the CDR3 is TGTGCCAGCAGCTTTTTTGGACCGGGACTAGCGGGAGACGGGGAGCTGTTTTTT. Amino acids: CASSFFGPGLAGDGELFF. The J gene is TRBJ2-2, the V gene TRBV7-9, with 14 bases fitting TRBD2. Germline CDR1 SEHNR, CDR2 FQNEAQ (reference sequence). Unmatched junction bases numbered 10, after V lost 3 bases and J lost 7 bases. The CDR3 contains 18 residues.

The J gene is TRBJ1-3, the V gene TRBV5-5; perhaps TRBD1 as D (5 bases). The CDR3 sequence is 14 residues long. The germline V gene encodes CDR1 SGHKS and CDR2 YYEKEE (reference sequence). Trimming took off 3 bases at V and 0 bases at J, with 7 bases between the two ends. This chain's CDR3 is CASSSDNSGNTIYF. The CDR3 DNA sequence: TGTGCCAGCAGCTCGGACAACTCTGGAAACACCATATATTTT.

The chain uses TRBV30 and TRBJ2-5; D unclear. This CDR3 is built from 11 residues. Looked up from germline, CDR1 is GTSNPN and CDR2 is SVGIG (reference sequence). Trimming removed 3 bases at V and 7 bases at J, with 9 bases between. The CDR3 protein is CAWRGFGTQYF. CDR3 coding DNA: TGTGCCTGGAGGGGCTTTGGGACCCAGTACTTC.

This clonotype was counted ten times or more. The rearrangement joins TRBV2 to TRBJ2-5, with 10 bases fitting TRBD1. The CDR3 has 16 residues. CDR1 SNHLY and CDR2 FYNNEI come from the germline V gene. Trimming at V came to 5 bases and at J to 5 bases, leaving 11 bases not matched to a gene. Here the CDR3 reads CASSTTRDRGGETQYF. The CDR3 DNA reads TGTGCCAGCAGTACCACCCGGGACAGGGGCGGGGAGACCCAGTACTTC.

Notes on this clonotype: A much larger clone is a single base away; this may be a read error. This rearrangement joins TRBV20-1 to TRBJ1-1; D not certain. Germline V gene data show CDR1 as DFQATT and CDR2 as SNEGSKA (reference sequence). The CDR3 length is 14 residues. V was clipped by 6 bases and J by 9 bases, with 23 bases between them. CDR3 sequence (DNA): TGCAGTGCGGCGACCCCTGTCGGTTTTCTTAAAGCTTTCTTT. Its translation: CSAATPVGFLKAFF.

As DNA, the CDR3 is TGTGCCAGCAGCCAAGAAGGTGGCCGAGCTAACTATGGCTACACCTTC. It translates to CASSQEGGRANYGYTF. This rearrangement joins TRBV3-1 to TRBJ1-2; D call uncertain. This CDR3 has 16 residues. With 0 bases removed from V and 0 bases from J, the gap between germline ends came to 11 bases. The germline V gene has CDR1 LGHDT and CDR2 YNNKEL (reference sequence).

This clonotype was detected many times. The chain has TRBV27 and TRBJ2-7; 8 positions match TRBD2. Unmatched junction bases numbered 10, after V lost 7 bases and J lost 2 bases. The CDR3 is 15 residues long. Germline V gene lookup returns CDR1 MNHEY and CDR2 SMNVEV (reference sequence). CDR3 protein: CASTKSSGGAYEQYF. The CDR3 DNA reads TGTGCCAGCACCAAAAGCTCGGGAGGGGCCTACGAGCAGTACTTC.

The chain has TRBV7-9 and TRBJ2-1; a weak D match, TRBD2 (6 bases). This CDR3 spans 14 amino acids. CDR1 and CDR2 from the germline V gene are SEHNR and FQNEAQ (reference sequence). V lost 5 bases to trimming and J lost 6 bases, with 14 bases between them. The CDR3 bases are TGTGCCAGCAGCCAGCGGGTGCGGCGCAATGAGCAGTTCTTC. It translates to CASSQRVRRNEQFF. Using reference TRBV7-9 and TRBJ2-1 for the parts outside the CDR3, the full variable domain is DTGVSQNPRHKITKRGQNVTFRCDPISEHNRLYWYRQTLGQGPEFLTYFQNEAQLEKSRLLSDRFSAERPKGSFSTLEIQRTEQGDSAMYLCASSQRVRRNEQFFGPGTRLTVL.

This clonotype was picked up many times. The CDR3 loop reads CASTHRGTDTQYF. For the CDR3, the DNA is TGTGCCAGCACTCACCGGGGCACAGATACGCAGTATTTT. This chain joins TRBV11-2 and TRBJ2-3; D uncertain. The CDR3 extends over 13 amino acids. CDR1 SGHAT and CDR2 FQNNGV come from the germline V gene. V lost 7 bases and J 1 base, leaving 9 bases between the germline ends.

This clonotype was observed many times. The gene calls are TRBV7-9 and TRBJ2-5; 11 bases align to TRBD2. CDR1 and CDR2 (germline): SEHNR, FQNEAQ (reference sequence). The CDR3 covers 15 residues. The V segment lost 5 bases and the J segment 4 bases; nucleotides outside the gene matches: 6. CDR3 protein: CASSRTSGLAETQYF. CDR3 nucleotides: TGTGCCAGCAGCCGGACTAGCGGGTTAGCAGAGACCCAGTACTTC. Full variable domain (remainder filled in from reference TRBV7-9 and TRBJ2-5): DTGVSQNPRHKITKRGQNVTFRCDPISEHNRLYWYRQTLGQGPEFLTYFQNEAQLEKSRLLSDRFSAERPKGSFSTLEIQRTEQGDSAMYLCASSRTSGLAETQYFGPGTRLLVL.

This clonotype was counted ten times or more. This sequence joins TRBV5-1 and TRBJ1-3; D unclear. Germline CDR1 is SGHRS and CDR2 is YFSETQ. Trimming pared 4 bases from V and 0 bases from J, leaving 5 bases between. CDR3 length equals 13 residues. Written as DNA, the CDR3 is TGCGCCAGCAGCCGGGACTCTGGAAACACCATATATTTT. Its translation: CASSRDSGNTIYF.

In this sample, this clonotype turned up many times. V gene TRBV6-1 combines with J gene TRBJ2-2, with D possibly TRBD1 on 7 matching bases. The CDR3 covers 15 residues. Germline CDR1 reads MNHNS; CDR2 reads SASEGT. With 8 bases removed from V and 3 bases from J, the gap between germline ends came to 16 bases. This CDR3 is CASGLGGGHTGELFF. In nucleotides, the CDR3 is TGTGCCAGCGGTCTAGGAGGGGGCCACACCGGGGAGCTGTTTTTT.